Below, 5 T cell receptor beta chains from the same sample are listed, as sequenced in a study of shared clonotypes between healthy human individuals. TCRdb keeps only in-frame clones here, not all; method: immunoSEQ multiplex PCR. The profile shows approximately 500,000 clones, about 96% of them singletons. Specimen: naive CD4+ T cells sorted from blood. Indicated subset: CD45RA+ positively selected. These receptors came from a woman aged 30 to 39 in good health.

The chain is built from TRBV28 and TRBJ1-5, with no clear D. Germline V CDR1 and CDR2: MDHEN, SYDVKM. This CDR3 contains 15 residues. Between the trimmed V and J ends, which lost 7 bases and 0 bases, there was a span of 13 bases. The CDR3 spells CASKAADYSNQPQHF. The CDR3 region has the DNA TGTGCCAGCAAGGCGGCAGACTATAGCAATCAGCCCCAGCATTTT.

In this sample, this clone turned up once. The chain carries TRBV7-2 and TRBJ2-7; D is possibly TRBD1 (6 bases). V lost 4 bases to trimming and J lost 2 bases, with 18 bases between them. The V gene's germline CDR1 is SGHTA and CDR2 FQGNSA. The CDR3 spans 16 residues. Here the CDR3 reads CASSSPSRDNTYEQYF. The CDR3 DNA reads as TGTGCCAGCAGCTCTCCCTCCCGGGACAACACCTACGAGCAGTACTTC.

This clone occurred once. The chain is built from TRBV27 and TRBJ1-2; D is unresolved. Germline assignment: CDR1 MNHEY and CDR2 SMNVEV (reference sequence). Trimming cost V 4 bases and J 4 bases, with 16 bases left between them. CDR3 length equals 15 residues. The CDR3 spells CASSSSRGSPYGYTF. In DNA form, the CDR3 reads TGTGCCAGCAGTTCCTCCCGCGGGTCTCCCTATGGCTACACCTTC.

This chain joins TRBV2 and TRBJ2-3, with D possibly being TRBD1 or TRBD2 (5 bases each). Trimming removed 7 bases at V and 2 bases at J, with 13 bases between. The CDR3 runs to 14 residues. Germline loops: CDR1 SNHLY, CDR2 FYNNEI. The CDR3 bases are TGTGCCAGCATCTGGGACCCAACCACAGATACGCAGTATTTT. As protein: CASIWDPTTDTQYF. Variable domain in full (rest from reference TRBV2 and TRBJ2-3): EPEVTQTPSHQVTQMGQEVILRCVPISNHLYFYWYRQILGQKVEFLVSFYNNEISEKSEIFDDQFSVERPDGSNFTLKIRSTKLEDSAMYFCASIWDPTTDTQYFGPGTRLTVL.

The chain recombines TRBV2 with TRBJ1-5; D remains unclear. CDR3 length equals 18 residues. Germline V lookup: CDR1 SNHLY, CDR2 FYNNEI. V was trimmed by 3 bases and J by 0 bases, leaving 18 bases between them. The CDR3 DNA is TGTGCCAGCAGTGATACCCTTCAGGCGTCTTATAGCAATCAGCCCCAGCATTTT. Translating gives CASSDTLQASYSNQPQHF.